The 10 T cell receptor beta chains below all came from one sample that was sequenced in a study of cytomegalovirus exposure and HLA in healthy donors. The primer mix had 60 Vbeta and 13 Jbeta primers. Method: immunoSEQ multiplex PCR; TCRdb's copy keeps in-frame clones and lacks some. In the table there are approximately 120,000 clones, around two thirds of which are singletons. Sequencing was carried out using PBMCs. These receptors all come from a man between 60 and 75 years old in good health and CMV-seropositive.

This clone was counted only a few times. This rearrangement joins TRBV11-2 to TRBJ2-7; D unresolved. Per the germline V gene, CDR1 is SGHAT and CDR2 is FQNNGV. Trimming removed 5 bases at V and 7 bases at J, with 15 bases between. The CDR3 loop spans 13 amino acids. The CDR3 bases are TGTGCCAGCAGCGTCGTCCCCCCTACGGAGCAGTACTTC. Translated, it gives CASSVVPPTEQYF.

The chain is built from TRBV7-3 and TRBJ2-7, with D possibly TRBD1 on 6 matching bases. The V and J ends lost 1 base and 4 bases respectively, with 14 bases between them. Germline lookup yields CDR1 SGHTA and CDR2 FQGTGA. The CDR3 has 15 residues. In nucleotides, the CDR3 is TGTGCCAGCAGCTTAAACGTGGGGGCCGTTTACGAGCAGTACTTC. Protein sequence: CASSLNVGAVYEQYF.

This sequence joins TRBV10-1 and TRBJ1-1; 7 bases line up with TRBD1. Germline-derived CDR1 and CDR2 are WNHNN and SYGVQD (reference sequence). The junction had 15 bases not matched to a gene; V was cut back by 6 bases and J by 2 bases. This CDR3 has 17 amino acids. Here the CDR3 reads CASSPRRTGTVNTEAFF. The CDR3 region has the DNA TGCGCCAGCAGCCCGAGAAGAACCGGGACAGTCAACACTGAAGCTTTCTTT.

J is TRBJ2-5 and V is TRBV10-3, with 10 bases lining up with TRBD2. CDR3 length: 18 amino acids. With 3 bases clipped from V and 0 bases from J, the junction kept 10 bases outside the gene matches. The germline CDR1 and CDR2 sequences are ENHRY and SYGVKD. The CDR3 coding sequence is TGTGCCATCAGTGAAAGTTCTAGCGGGGGCCACTACCAAGAGACCCAGTACTTC. It translates to CAISESSSGGHYQETQYF.

The chain has TRBV20-1 and TRBJ2-7, with D maybe TRBD2 (5 bases). The germline gives CDR1 DFQATT, CDR2 SNEGSKA (reference sequence). This CDR3 has 11 residues. V was trimmed by 2 bases and J by 3 bases, leaving 5 bases between them. CDR3 sequence reads: CSARRDYEQYF. DNA for the CDR3: TGCAGTGCTAGACGGGACTACGAGCAGTACTTC.

The chain carries TRBV11-2 and TRBJ2-4; D is possibly TRBD2 (5 bases). The CDR3 consists of 13 residues. The germline V and J ends were trimmed by 10 bases and 8 bases, with 18 bases remaining between them. The germline V gene encodes CDR1 SGHAT and CDR2 FQNNGV. CDR3 sequence: CAIPPFWRDIQYF. The CDR3 DNA follows: TGTGCCATCCCCCCATTTTGGCGGGACATTCAGTACTTC.

This rearrangement joins TRBV6-1 to TRBJ2-3; D possibly corresponds to TRBD2 (6 bases). Between the trimmed V and J ends, which lost 3 bases and 5 bases, there was a span of 18 bases. The CDR3 runs to 16 residues. Germline V gives CDR1 MNHNS, CDR2 SASEGT. The CDR3 protein is CASSDATSLGRDTQYF. The CDR3 DNA follows: TGTGCCAGCAGTGACGCGACTAGTTTGGGAAGAGATACGCAGTATTTT.

A remark on this clone: At one end, the junction sequence differs from germline, possibly due to a read error. For the CDR3, the DNA is TGTGCCAGCAGCGTAGCAGGACTAGGGAGTCAGGCCCAGCATTTT. As protein: CASSVAGLGSQAQHF. This chain joins TRBV9 and TRBJ1-5; D remains ambiguous. CDR1 and CDR2 (germline): SGDLS, YYNGEE. The CDR3 has 15 residues. The whole variable domain, filled in from reference TRBV9 and TRBJ1-5, reads DSGVTQTPKHLITATGQRVTLRCSPRSGDLSVYWYQQSLDQGLQFLIQYYNGEERAKGNILERFSAQQFPDLHSELNLSSLELGDSALYFCASSVAGLGSQAQHFGDGTRLSIL.

The chain carries TRBV18 and TRBJ2-1, with 15 bases that match TRBD2. The J segment lost 6 bases and the V segment lost 3 bases, leaving 3 bases of the junction unmatched. This CDR3 contains 16 residues. Germline V gene sequence: CDR1 KGHSH, CDR2 LQKENI. In DNA, the CDR3 is TGTGCCAGCTCACCTGAGGGACTAGCGGGGGGCAATGAGCAGTTCTTC. It specifies CASSPEGLAGGNEQFF.

This chain links TRBV7-9 with TRBJ2-7; 10 nucleotides agree with TRBD1. Germline lookup yields CDR1 SEHNR and CDR2 FQNEAQ (reference sequence). V trimming: 4 bases; J trimming: 4 bases; junction bases outside the gene matches: 7. This CDR3 has 15 amino acids. CDR3 nucleotides: TGTGCCAGCAGCTCCTCGGACAGGGGGGGATACGAGCAGTACTTC. Encoded protein: CASSSSDRGGYEQYF. The full variable domain, its missing parts supplied by reference TRBV7-9 and TRBJ2-7, is DTGVSQNPRHKITKRGQNVTFRCDPISEHNRLYWYRQTLGQGPEFLTYFQNEAQLEKSRLLSDRFSAERPKGSFSTLEIQRTEQGDSAMYLCASSSSDRGGYEQYFGPGTRLTVT.